These 4 T cell receptor beta chains were sequenced from one sample in a study of T cells in Graves' hyperthyroidism and ophthalmopathy. TCR beta CDR3 region amplification was performed from RNA transcripts. The study used the HTBI primer set for a first-round RT-PCR of the TCR CDR3. TCRdb passed the multiplex PCR reads through MiXCR, listing each CDR3 protein once. The table lists some 270,000 distinct CDR3 sequences, around 25% of them singletons. The sequenced material came from blood. The receptors were gathered from a woman in her thirties or forties with Graves' ophthalmopathy.

This clonotype was seen a single time. The chain recombines TRBV7-6 with TRBJ2-5, with D possibly TRBD1 on 6 matching bases. The CDR3 is 15 residues long. Looked up from germline, CDR1 is SGHVS and CDR2 is FNYEAQ. V was trimmed by 5 bases and J by 0 bases, leaving 13 bases between them. The CDR3 nucleotides are TGTGCCAGCAGCGTCACAGGGTCGTACCAAGAGACCCAGTACTTC. Translation: CASSVTGSYQETQYF. Using reference TRBV7-6 and TRBJ2-5 for the parts outside the CDR3, the full variable domain is GAGVSQSPRYKVTKRGQDVALRCDPISGHVSLYWYRQALGQGPEFLTYFNYEAQQDKSGLPNDRFSAERPEGSISTLTIQRTEQRDSAMYRCASSVTGSYQETQYFGPGTRLLVL.

This clonotype was observed at least ten times. The chain combines TRBV29-1 with TRBJ2-7; D unclear. Trimming shortened V by 4 bases and J by 4 bases, and 8 bases separated the two germline ends. Germline V gives CDR1 SQVTM, CDR2 ANQGSEA. The CDR3 is made up of 11 amino acids. The CDR3 DNA reads as TGCAGCGTTGCCTTGGGTTACGAGCAGTACTTC. It translates to CSVALGYEQYF.

V is TRBV20-1 and J is TRBJ2-7; a possible D gene is TRBD1 (5 bases). The CDR3 contains 16 residues. Trimming left V 0 bases short and J 0 bases short, with 15 bases between. Germline CDR1 DFQATT, CDR2 SNEGSKA (reference sequence). The CDR3 bases are TGCAGTGCTAGAGATCAAGAAGGGGTGGACTCCTACGAGCAGTACTTC. This sequence encodes CSARDQEGVDSYEQYF.

The chain is built from TRBV12-3 or TRBV12-4 and TRBJ1-6, with D uncertain. The CDR3 sequence is 13 residues long. With 3 bases removed from V and 8 bases from J, the gap between germline ends came to 8 bases. CDR3 amino acids: CASSLYDDSPLHF. CDR3 DNA: TGTGCCAGCAGTTTGTATGATGATTCACCCCTCCACTTT.